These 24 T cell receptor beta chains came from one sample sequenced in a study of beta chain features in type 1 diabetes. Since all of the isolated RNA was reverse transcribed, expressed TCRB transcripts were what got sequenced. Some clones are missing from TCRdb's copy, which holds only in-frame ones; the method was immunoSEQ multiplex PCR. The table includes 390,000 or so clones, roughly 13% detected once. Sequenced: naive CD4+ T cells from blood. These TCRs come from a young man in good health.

CDR3 in amino acids: CAWSPRRGAETQYF. As DNA, the CDR3 is TGTGCCTGGAGTCCCCGACGTGGGGCAGAGACCCAGTACTTC. The chain carries TRBV30 and TRBJ2-5; D is perhaps TRBD1 (5 bases). V lost 2 bases and J 4 bases, leaving 14 bases between the germline ends. Germline V gene sequence: CDR1 GTSNPN, CDR2 SVGIG (reference sequence). The CDR3 loop spans 14 amino acids.

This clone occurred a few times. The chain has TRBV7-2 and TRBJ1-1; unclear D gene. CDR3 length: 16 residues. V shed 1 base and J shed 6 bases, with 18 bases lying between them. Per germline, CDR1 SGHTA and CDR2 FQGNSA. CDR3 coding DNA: TGTGCCAGCAGCTTAGAGGGTCGCAGGATGGTGGCTGAAGCTTTCTTT. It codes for CASSLEGRRMVAEAFF.

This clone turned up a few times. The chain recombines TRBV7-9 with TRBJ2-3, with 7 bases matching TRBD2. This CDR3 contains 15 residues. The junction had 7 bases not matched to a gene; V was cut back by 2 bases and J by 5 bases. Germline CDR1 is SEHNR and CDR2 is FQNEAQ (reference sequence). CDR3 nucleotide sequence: TGTGCCAGCAGCTTACTGCCTAGCGGTGAAGATACGCAGTATTTT. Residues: CASSLLPSGEDTQYF.

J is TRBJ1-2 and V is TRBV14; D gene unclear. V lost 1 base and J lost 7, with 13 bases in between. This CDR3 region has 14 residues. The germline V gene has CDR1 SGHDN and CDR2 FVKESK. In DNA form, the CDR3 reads TGTGCCAGCAGCCAAGCTCTCGGCGGCGGTGGCTACACCTTC. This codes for CASSQALGGGGYTF. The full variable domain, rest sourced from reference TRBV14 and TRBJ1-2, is EAGVTQFPSHSVIEKGQTVTLRCDPISGHDNLYWYRRVMGKEIKFLLHFVKESKQDESGMPNNRFLAERTGGTYSTLKVQPAELEDSGVYFCASSQALGGGGYTFGSGTRLTVV.

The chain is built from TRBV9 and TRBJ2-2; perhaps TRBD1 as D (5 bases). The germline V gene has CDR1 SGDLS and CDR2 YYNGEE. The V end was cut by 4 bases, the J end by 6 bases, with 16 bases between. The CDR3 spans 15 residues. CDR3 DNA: TGTGCCAGCAGCATCAAGGGGCTGTCCGCCGGGGAGCTGTTTTTT. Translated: CASSIKGLSAGELFF.

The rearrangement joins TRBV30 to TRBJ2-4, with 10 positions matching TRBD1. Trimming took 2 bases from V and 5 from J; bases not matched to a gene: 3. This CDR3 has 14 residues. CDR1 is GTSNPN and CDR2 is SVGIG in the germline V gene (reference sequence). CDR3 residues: CAWSTGTGENIQYF. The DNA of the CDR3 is TGTGCCTGGAGTACCGGGACAGGGGAAAACATTCAGTACTTC.

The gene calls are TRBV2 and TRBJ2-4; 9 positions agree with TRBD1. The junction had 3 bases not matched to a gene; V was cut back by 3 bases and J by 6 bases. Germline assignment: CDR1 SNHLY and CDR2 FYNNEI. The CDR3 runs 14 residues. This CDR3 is CASSDRTGVNIQYF. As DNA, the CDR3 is TGTGCCAGCAGTGACCGGACAGGGGTAAACATTCAGTACTTC.

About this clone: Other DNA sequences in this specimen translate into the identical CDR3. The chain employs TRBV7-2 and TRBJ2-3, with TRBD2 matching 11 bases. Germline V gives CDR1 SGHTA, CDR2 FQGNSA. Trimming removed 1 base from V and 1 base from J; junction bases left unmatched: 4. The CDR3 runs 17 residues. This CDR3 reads CASSLVGTSGRTDTQYF. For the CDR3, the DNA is TGTGCCAGCAGCTTAGTAGGGACTAGCGGACGCACAGATACGCAGTATTTT.

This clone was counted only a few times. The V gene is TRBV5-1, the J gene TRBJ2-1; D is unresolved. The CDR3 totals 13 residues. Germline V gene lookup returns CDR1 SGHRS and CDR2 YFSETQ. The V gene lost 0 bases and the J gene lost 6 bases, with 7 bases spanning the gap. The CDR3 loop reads CASSLAVSNEQFF. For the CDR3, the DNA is TGCGCCAGCAGCTTGGCCGTGTCCAATGAGCAGTTCTTC.

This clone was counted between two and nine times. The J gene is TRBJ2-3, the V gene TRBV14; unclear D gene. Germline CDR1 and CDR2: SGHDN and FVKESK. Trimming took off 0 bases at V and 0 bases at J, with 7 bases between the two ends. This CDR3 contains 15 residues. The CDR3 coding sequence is TGTGCCAGCAGCCAAGATCGGTTTAGCACAGATACGCAGTATTTT. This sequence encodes CASSQDRFSTDTQYF.

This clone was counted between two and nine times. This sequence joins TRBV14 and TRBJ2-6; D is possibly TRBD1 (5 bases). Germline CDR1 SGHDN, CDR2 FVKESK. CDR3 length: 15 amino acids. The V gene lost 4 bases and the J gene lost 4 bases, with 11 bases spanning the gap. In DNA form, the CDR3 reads TGTGCCAGCAGCCGACAGAGCCTCGGGGCCAACGTCCTGACTTTC. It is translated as CASSRQSLGANVLTF.

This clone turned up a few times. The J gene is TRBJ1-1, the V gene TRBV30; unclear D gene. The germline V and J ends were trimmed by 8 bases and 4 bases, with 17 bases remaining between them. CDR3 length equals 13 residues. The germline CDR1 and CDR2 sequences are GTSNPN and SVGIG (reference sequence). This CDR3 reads CALEGSPGTEAFF. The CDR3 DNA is TGTGCCCTGGAAGGATCCCCAGGCACTGAAGCTTTCTTT.

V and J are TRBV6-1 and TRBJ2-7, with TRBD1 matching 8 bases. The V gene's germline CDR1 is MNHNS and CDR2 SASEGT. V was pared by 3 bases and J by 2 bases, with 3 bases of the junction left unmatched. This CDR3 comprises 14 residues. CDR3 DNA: TGTGCCAGCAGTGAGGTGGACAGGGCCTACGAGCAGTACGTC. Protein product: CASSEVDRAYEQYV.

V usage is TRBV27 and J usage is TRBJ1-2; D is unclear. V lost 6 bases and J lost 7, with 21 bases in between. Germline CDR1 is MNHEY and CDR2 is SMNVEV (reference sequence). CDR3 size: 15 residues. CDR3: CASRRSGRDIGGYTF. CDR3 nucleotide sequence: TGTGCCAGCAGACGTAGCGGAAGGGATATCGGTGGCTACACCTTC.

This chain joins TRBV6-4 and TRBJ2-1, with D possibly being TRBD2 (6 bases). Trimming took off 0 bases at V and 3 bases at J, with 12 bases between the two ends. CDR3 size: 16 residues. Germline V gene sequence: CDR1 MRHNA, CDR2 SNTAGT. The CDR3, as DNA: TGTGCCAGCAGTGACTCGACGGGAGTAGGCTACAATGAGCAGTTCTTC. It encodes CASSDSTGVGYNEQFF.

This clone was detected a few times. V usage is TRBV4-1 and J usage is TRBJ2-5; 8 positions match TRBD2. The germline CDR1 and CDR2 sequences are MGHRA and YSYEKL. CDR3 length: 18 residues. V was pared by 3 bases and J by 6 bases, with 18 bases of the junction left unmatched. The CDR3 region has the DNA TGCGCCAGCAGCCATGATACTCCGGGACTAGGAGGTCTGAAGACCCAGTACTTC. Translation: CASSHDTPGLGGLKTQYF.

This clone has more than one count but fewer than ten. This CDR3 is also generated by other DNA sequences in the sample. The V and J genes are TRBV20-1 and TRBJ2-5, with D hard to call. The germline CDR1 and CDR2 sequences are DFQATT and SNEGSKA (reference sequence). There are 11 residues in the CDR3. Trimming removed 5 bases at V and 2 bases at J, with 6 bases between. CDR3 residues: CSALTQETQYF. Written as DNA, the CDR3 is TGCAGTGCTCTCACGCAAGAGACCCAGTACTTC.

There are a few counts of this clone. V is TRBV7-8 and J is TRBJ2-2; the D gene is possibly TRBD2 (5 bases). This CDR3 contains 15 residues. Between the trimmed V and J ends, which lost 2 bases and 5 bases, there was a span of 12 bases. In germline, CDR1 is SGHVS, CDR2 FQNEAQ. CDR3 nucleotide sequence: TGTGCCAGCAGCTTACCCGGGATCCAAACCGGGGAGCTGTTTTTT. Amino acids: CASSLPGIQTGELFF.

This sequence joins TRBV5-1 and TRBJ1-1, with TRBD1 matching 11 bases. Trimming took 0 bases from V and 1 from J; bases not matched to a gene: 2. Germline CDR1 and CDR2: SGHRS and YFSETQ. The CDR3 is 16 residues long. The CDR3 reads CASSLGTGGQNTEAFF. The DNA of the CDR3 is TGCGCCAGCAGCTTGGGGACAGGGGGCCAGAACACTGAAGCTTTCTTT.

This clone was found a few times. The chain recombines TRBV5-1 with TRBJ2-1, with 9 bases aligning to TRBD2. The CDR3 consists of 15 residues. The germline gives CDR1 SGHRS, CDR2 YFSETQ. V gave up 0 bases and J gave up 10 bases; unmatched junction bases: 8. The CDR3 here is CASSLVAGGPGEQFF. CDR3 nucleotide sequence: TGCGCCAGCAGCTTGGTGGCGGGGGGGCCGGGAGAGCAGTTCTTC.

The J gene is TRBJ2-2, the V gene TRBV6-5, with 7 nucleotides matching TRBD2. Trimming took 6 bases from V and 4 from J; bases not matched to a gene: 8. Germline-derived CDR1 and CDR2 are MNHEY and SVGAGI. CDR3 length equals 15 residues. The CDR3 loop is CASSTTSVSTGELFF. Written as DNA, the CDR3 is TGTGCCAGCAGCACAACTAGCGTTTCCACCGGGGAGCTGTTTTTT.

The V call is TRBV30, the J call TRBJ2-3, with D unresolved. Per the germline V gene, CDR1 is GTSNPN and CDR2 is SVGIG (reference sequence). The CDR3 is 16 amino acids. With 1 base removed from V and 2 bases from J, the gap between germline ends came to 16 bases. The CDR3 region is CAWSDSRSHPTDTQYF. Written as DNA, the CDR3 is TGTGCCTGGAGTGATTCACGGAGCCACCCCACAGATACGCAGTATTTT.

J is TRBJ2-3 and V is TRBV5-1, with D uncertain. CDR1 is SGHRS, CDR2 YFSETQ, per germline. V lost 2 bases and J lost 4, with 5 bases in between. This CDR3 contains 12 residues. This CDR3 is CASSFSSDTQYF. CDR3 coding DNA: TGCGCCAGCAGCTTCTCTTCAGATACGCAGTATTTT.

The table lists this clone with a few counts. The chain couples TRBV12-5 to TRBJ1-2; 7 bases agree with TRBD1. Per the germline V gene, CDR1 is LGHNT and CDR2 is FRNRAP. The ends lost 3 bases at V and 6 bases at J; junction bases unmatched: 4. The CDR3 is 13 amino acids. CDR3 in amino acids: CASGFDRDDGYTF. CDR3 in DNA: TGTGCTAGTGGTTTCGACAGGGACGATGGCTACACCTTC. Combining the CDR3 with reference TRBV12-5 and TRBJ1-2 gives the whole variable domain DARVTQTPRHKVTEMGQEVTMRCQPILGHNTVFWYRQTMMQGLELLAYFRNRAPLDDSGMPKDRFSAEMPDATLATLKIQPSEPRDSAVYFCASGFDRDDGYTFGSGTRLTVV.